This passage covers 21 T cell receptor beta chains from one sample sequenced in a study of pediatric ulcerative colitis. Clones were read by immunoSEQ multiplex PCR, and TCRdb kept only the in-frame ones, dropping some. The sample includes about 35,000 clones, about 81% seen only once; the top ten take about 1.1%. The rectum was sampled with one to two pinch biopsies at colonoscopy. Sequenced: gut tissue. These receptors were obtained from a boy aged 5-17 years with mild ulcerative colitis.

The gene calls are TRBV6-5 and TRBJ2-6; tentatively, D is TRBD1 (6 bases). V lost 0 bases and J 0 bases, leaving 6 bases between the germline ends. This CDR3 is built from 16 residues. Germline CDR1 and CDR2: MNHEY and SVGAGI. The CDR3 coding sequence is TGTGCCAGCAGTTACTCGACAGGCTCTGGGGCCAACGTCCTGACTTTC. Its translation is CASSYSTGSGANVLTF.

The gene calls are TRBV4-2 and TRBJ2-1, with D unclear. V lost 4 bases to trimming and J lost 3 bases, with 10 bases between them. The CDR3 loop spans 14 amino acids. The V gene's germline CDR1 is LGHNA and CDR2 YNFKEQ. Here the CDR3 reads CASSRGLSYNEQFF. CDR3 in DNA: TGTGCCAGCAGCCGGGGTCTCAGCTACAATGAGCAGTTCTTC.

The J gene is TRBJ2-5, the V gene TRBV2; weak D call: TRBD2 (5 bases). The V end lost 6 bases, the J end lost 0 bases, and 17 bases lay between the germline ends. Looked up from germline, CDR1 is SNHLY and CDR2 is FYNNEI. The CDR3 has 16 amino acids. CDR3 protein: CASSLLGRLYQETQYF. DNA for the CDR3: TGTGCCAGCAGCCTACTAGGTAGACTGTACCAAGAGACCCAGTACTTC. Combining the CDR3 with reference TRBV2 and TRBJ2-5 gives the whole variable domain EPEVTQTPSHQVTQMGQEVILRCVPISNHLYFYWYRQILGQKVEFLVSFYNNEISEKSEIFDDQFSVERPDGSNFTLKIRSTKLEDSAMYFCASSLLGRLYQETQYFGPGTRLLVL.

The gene calls are TRBV4-1 and TRBJ1-4; a weak D match, TRBD1 (5 bases). The CDR3 has 17 amino acids. Per the germline V gene, CDR1 is MGHRA and CDR2 is YSYEKL. V gave up 3 bases and J gave up 0 bases, with 14 bases separating them. The CDR3 region is CASSHDSYLATNEKLFF. CDR3 sequence (DNA): TGCGCCAGCAGCCACGACAGTTACCTTGCAACTAATGAAAAACTGTTTTTT.

Remarks on this clone: Within the sample, other DNA sequences also encode this same CDR3. As DNA, the CDR3 is TGCGCCAGCAGCTTGGCCGCAGGGGTGAACACTGAAGCTTTCTTT. It is translated as CASSLAAGVNTEAFF. V gene TRBV5-1 combines with J gene TRBJ1-1; TRBD1 might be the D (6 bases). CDR1 and CDR2 from the germline V gene are SGHRS and YFSETQ. Trimming took off 0 bases at V and 0 bases at J, with 9 bases between the two ends. The CDR3 consists of 15 residues.

V and J are TRBV4-1 and TRBJ2-3; TRBD2 agrees at 7 bases. Unmatched junction bases numbered 5, after V lost 1 base and J lost 10 bases. Per germline, CDR1 MGHRA and CDR2 YSYEKL. The CDR3 consists of 13 residues. CDR3 coding DNA: TGCGCCAGCAGCCAAGGGGTTGGGAGGGCGCAGTATTTT. It is translated as CASSQGVGRAQYF.

The chain uses TRBV29-1 and TRBJ1-2; D perhaps matches TRBD1 (5 bases). Per the germline V gene, CDR1 is SQVTM and CDR2 is ANQGSEA. The CDR3 is 12 residues long. CDR3 DNA sequence: TGCAGTTCAGGGTCCGAAAGTTATGGCTACACCTTC. Amino acid sequence: CSSGSESYGYTF.

The chain recombines TRBV7-6 with TRBJ2-7; D is unresolved. V lost 7 bases, J lost 0 bases, and 13 bases lay in between. The CDR3 loop spans 14 amino acids. Germline V lookup: CDR1 SGHVS, CDR2 FNYEAQ. The CDR3 spells CASTYRHLSYEQYF. Written as DNA, the CDR3 is TGTGCCAGCACCTACCGGCACCTCTCCTACGAGCAGTACTTC.

This clone was picked up a small number of times. V gene TRBV11-3 combines with J gene TRBJ1-1; no clear D. Deletions cut 3 bases from V and 7 bases from J, with 18 bases between. Germline CDR1 SGHNT, CDR2 YENEEA. The CDR3 is made up of 15 amino acids. The CDR3 protein is CASSFSPSRGHEAFF. Written as DNA, the CDR3 is TGTGCCAGCAGCTTTAGTCCCTCCCGAGGGCATGAAGCTTTCTTT. Based on the CDR3 plus reference TRBV11-3 and TRBJ1-1, the full variable domain is EAGVVQSPRYKIIEKKQPVAFWCNPISGHNTLYWYLQNLGQGPELLIRYENEEAVDDSQLPKDRFSAERLKGVDSTLKIQPAELGDSAVYLCASSFSPSRGHEAFFGQGTRLTVV.

The chain has TRBV11-2 and TRBJ2-7; D is ambiguous. The CDR3 is 12 residues long. Trimming cost V 1 base and J 6 bases, with 7 bases left between them. In germline, CDR1 is SGHAT, CDR2 FQNNGV. This chain's CDR3 is CASSLGLSEQYF. The CDR3 region has the DNA TGTGCCAGCAGCTTAGGACTTTCCGAGCAGTACTTC.

The J gene is TRBJ1-3, the V gene TRBV5-8, with D maybe TRBD1 (5 bases). This CDR3 contains 14 residues. The ends were cut back, 1 base at V and 4 bases at J, with 9 bases in the middle. Germline V lookup: CDR1 SGHTS, CDR2 YDEGEE. CDR3 in DNA: TGTGCCAGCAGCTTGCAGGGTTTCGGAAACACCATATATTTT. The encoded protein is CASSLQGFGNTIYF.

V is TRBV12-5 and J is TRBJ1-1; D gene uncertain. This CDR3 spans 13 amino acids. Germline CDR1 reads LGHNT; CDR2 reads FRNRAP. Trimming removed 1 base from V and 1 base from J, with 4 bases in between. The DNA of the CDR3 is TGTGCTAGTGGTTTGGAAGGGAACACTGAAGCTTTCTTT. Its translation: CASGLEGNTEAFF.

V gene TRBV5-4 combines with J gene TRBJ1-1, with 10 bases aligning to TRBD1. Germline assignment: CDR1 SGHNT and CDR2 YYREEE (reference sequence). The CDR3 consists of 16 residues. V dropped 4 bases and J dropped 0; count of bases not matched to a gene: 6. The CDR3 protein is CASSQTGGWMNTEAFF. The CDR3 region has the DNA TGTGCCAGCAGCCAGACAGGGGGCTGGATGAACACTGAAGCTTTCTTT.

The chain employs TRBV5-4 and TRBJ2-1; the D gene is possibly TRBD2 (5 bases). Germline V gives CDR1 SGHNT, CDR2 YYREEE (reference sequence). The CDR3 covers 14 residues. Trimming shortened V by 1 base and J by 4 bases, and 9 bases separated the two germline ends. The CDR3 protein is CASSLIGVYNEQFF. CDR3 coding DNA: TGTGCCAGCAGCTTGATCGGGGTATACAATGAGCAGTTCTTC.

This rearrangement joins TRBV2 to TRBJ2-7, with D unclear. Germline V gene data show CDR1 as SNHLY and CDR2 as FYNNEI. The CDR3 sequence is 14 residues long. With 4 bases removed from V and 4 bases from J, the gap between germline ends came to 14 bases. CDR3 loop: CASSVGEPSYEQYF. The CDR3 nucleotides are TGTGCCAGCAGTGTGGGCGAGCCTTCATACGAGCAGTACTTC.

This chain links TRBV2 with TRBJ2-7; 12 bases agree with TRBD2. Germline V gene lookup returns CDR1 SNHLY and CDR2 FYNNEI. V was pared by 1 base and J by 5 bases, with 0 bases of the junction left unmatched. This CDR3 comprises 14 residues. CDR3 sequence (DNA): TGTGCCAGCAGTGAAGGGACTAGCGGGAACGAGCAGTACTTC. Its translation: CASSEGTSGNEQYF.

The V and J genes are TRBV5-1 and TRBJ1-2; D unresolved. V was clipped by 4 bases and J by 6 bases, with 10 bases between them. This CDR3 region has 12 residues. CDR1 and CDR2 (germline): SGHRS, YFSETQ. CDR3 coding DNA: TGCGCCAGCAGCGACCGTTATGATGGCTACACCTTC. This gives the protein CASSDRYDGYTF. Complete variable domain (other parts from reference TRBV5-1 and TRBJ1-2): KAGVTQTPRYLIKTRGQQVTLSCSPISGHRSVSWYQQTPGQGLQFLFEYFSETQRNKGNFPGRFSGRQFSNSRSEMNVSTLELGDSALYLCASSDRYDGYTFGSGTRLTVV.

The rearrangement links TRBV5-1 to TRBJ1-4; D is uncertain. Germline V CDR1 and CDR2: SGHRS, YFSETQ. Deletions cut 1 base from V and 3 bases from J, with 7 bases between. The CDR3 has 14 residues. The CDR3 bases are TGCGCCAGCAGCTTGTGGGGAGCTAATGAAAAACTGTTTTTT. Translation: CASSLWGANEKLFF. Looking up the rest from reference TRBV5-1 and TRBJ1-4 gives the full variable domain: KAGVTQTPRYLIKTRGQQVTLSCSPISGHRSVSWYQQTPGQGLQFLFEYFSETQRNKGNFPGRFSGRQFSNSRSEMNVSTLELGDSALYLCASSLWGANEKLFFGSGTQLSVL.

The CDR3 DNA reads as TGTGCCAGCAGTACAGACCAGGCTGATACGCAGTATTTT. This gives the protein CASSTDQADTQYF. The chain is built from TRBV6-5 and TRBJ2-3; D uncertain. Germline V gives CDR1 MNHEY, CDR2 SVGAGI. The CDR3 length is 13 residues. V lost 5 bases to trimming and J lost 6 bases, with 12 bases between them.

The chain links TRBV5-4 to TRBJ1-6; 7 bases map to TRBD1. CDR1 and CDR2 (germline): SGHNT, YYREEE (reference sequence). V lost 1 base, J lost 7 bases, and 20 bases stayed unmatched. The CDR3 is 20 residues long. In DNA form, the CDR3 reads TGTGCCAGCAGCTTGAGGCCCCGTGGCAGGGGGATAGGGGACAATTCACCCCTCCACTTT. Its translation is CASSLRPRGRGIGDNSPLHF.

The chain recombines TRBV5-1 with TRBJ2-1; possible D gene TRBD1, 6 bases. The V end was cut by 0 bases, the J end by 5 bases, with 12 bases between. The CDR3 is 15 amino acids. CDR1 is SGHRS and CDR2 is YFSETQ in the germline V gene. In nucleotides, the CDR3 is TGCGCCAGCAGCTTGGCCCGAGGGGGAAACAATGAGCAGTTCTTC. Translating gives CASSLARGGNNEQFF.